Listed below are T cell receptor beta chains from one sample, sequenced in a study of T cell responses to AZD1222 COVID-19 vaccine. Using immunoSEQ multiplex PCR, the repertoire was profiled, and TCRdb retains in-frame clones only, with some absent. The sample consists of 120,000 to 150,000 clones, 70% to 90% of them appearing once. The sample here was peripheral blood, taken on day 0 of AZD1222 vaccination. The receptors were sampled from an adult in good health. Each CDR3 is given without its conserved first and last residue. Expanded clones get a size class; other rows say once, few or many, or leave the size out.

CDR3 length: 12
V gene: TRBV7-8
clone size: .
J gene: TRBJ2-4
CDR3 protein: ASSLGPGGNIQY

CDR3 length: 13
V gene: TRBV9
clone size: .
J gene: TRBJ1-4
CDR3 protein: ASSVGDFLGEKLF

CDR3 length: 14
V gene: TRBV19
clone size: once
J gene: TRBJ2-7
CDR3 protein: ASSIGWVRDPYEQY

CDR3 length: 12
V gene: TRBV19
clone size: .
J gene: TRBJ2-7
CDR3 protein: ASSLQGSPYEQY

CDR3 length: 15
V gene: TRBV6-2/TRBV6-3
clone size: .
J gene: TRBJ2-7
CDR3 protein: ASSYPLTSGREYEQY

CDR3 length: 10
V gene: TRBV23-1
clone size: .
J gene: TRBJ2-7
CDR3 protein: ASSQRGNEQY

CDR3 length: 13
V gene: TRBV28
clone size: .
J gene: TRBJ1-2
CDR3 protein: ASSLWDGQNYGYT

CDR3 length: 16
V gene: TRBV28
clone size: .
J gene: TRBJ1-6
CDR3 protein: ASSFGPDQSSYNSPLH

CDR3 length: 15
V gene: TRBV18
clone size: .
J gene: TRBJ1-3
CDR3 protein: ASSPPGQGESGNTIY

CDR3 length: 12
V gene: TRBV3-1/TRBV3-2
clone size: .
J gene: TRBJ2-3
CDR3 protein: ASSSSRGTDTQY

CDR3 length: 13
V gene: TRBV6-5
clone size: .
J gene: TRBJ1-1
CDR3 protein: ASSYSEIPSTEAF

CDR3 length: 13
V gene: TRBV7-9
clone size: .
J gene: TRBJ2-7
CDR3 protein: ASSPFGGFVYEQY

CDR3 length: 11
V gene: TRBV9
clone size: .
J gene: TRBJ1-1
CDR3 protein: ASSVGSLAEAF

CDR3 length: 15
V gene: TRBV9
clone size: .
J gene: TRBJ2-1
CDR3 protein: ASSPRRTGGASNEQF

CDR3 length: 10
V gene: TRBV3-1/TRBV3-2
clone size: .
J gene: TRBJ2-7
CDR3 protein: ASSQDLSSVY

CDR3 length: 10
V gene: TRBV29-1
clone size: .
J gene: TRBJ2-1
CDR3 protein: SVSGPYNEQF

CDR3 length: 11
V gene: TRBV27
clone size: once
J gene: TRBJ1-1
CDR3 protein: ATRDRWRTEAF

CDR3 length: 10
V gene: TRBV30
clone size: .
J gene: TRBJ1-2
CDR3 protein: ARHRDNYGYT

CDR3 length: 11
V gene: TRBV11-3
clone size: .
J gene: TRBJ2-7
CDR3 protein: ASSFYRSYEQY

CDR3 length: 14
V gene: TRBV7-2
clone size: .
J gene: TRBJ2-1
CDR3 protein: ASSSLTSGPYNEQF

CDR3 length: 10
V gene: TRBV5-1
clone size: .
J gene: TRBJ2-3
CDR3 protein: ASSLESDTQY

CDR3 length: 15
V gene: TRBV30
clone size: .
J gene: TRBJ1-6
CDR3 protein: AWSLSPSGTANSPLH

CDR3 length: 12
V gene: TRBV3-1/TRBV3-2
clone size: .
J gene: TRBJ2-2
CDR3 protein: ASSHLAGRGELF

CDR3 length: 9
V gene: TRBV3-1/TRBV3-2
clone size: .
J gene: TRBJ2-1
CDR3 protein: ASSLYNEQF

CDR3 length: 12
V gene: TRBV27
clone size: .
J gene: TRBJ1-4
CDR3 protein: ASSLRAAGEKLF

CDR3 length: 10
V gene: TRBV7-2
clone size: .
J gene: TRBJ1-1
CDR3 protein: ASSLRVSGAF

CDR3 length: 13
V gene: TRBV11-3
clone size: .
J gene: TRBJ2-7
CDR3 protein: ASSLDGRAAYEQY

CDR3 length: 13
V gene: TRBV6-4
clone size: .
J gene: TRBJ2-1
CDR3 protein: ASSDRAGGYNEQF

CDR3 length: 14
V gene: TRBV7-9
clone size: .
J gene: TRBJ2-3
CDR3 protein: ASSRSGSLGTDTQY

CDR3 length: 13
V gene: TRBV5-4
clone size: .
J gene: TRBJ2-7
CDR3 protein: ASSLPDRGRDEQY

CDR3 length: 13
V gene: TRBV21-1
clone size: .
J gene: TRBJ1-6
CDR3 protein: ASSTRAGYNSPLH

CDR3 length: 11
V gene: TRBV10-2
clone size: .
J gene: TRBJ1-2
CDR3 protein: ASSLTGNYGYT

CDR3 length: 12
V gene: TRBV28
clone size: .
J gene: TRBJ1-2
CDR3 protein: ASSLGTGGYGYT

CDR3 length: 10
V gene: TRBV10-3
clone size: .
J gene: TRBJ1-2
CDR3 protein: AISENSSPYT

CDR3 length: 14
V gene: TRBV3-1/TRBV3-2
clone size: .
J gene: TRBJ1-3
CDR3 protein: ASSQTGRASGNTIY

CDR3 length: 12
V gene: TRBV27
clone size: .
J gene: TRBJ2-1
CDR3 protein: ASSFPGPRGEQF

CDR3 length: 11
V gene: TRBV3-1/TRBV3-2
clone size: .
J gene: TRBJ1-6
CDR3 protein: ASSPNGFTPVH

CDR3 length: 13
V gene: TRBV4-1
clone size: large
J gene: TRBJ1-5
CDR3 protein: ASSQEWGSNQPQH

CDR3 length: 11
V gene: TRBV27
clone size: .
J gene: TRBJ1-2
CDR3 protein: ASSLRWQYGYT

CDR3 length: 13
V gene: TRBV10-3
clone size: .
J gene: TRBJ2-3
CDR3 protein: AISEWDRGTDTQY